The 27 T cell receptor beta chains in this list originate from one sample, sequenced in a study of T cells in Graves' hyperthyroidism and ophthalmopathy (dated by TCRdb to the late 2010s). Library prep was done by multiplex PCR. Sequencing used an Illumina HiSeq 2000. TCR beta CDR3 regions were amplified from RNA transcripts. The first round of RT-PCR for the TCR CDR3 was performed with the HTBI primer set and the Qiagen OneStep RT-PCR kit. In TCRdb, the public reads were trimmed at Q25 with fastp and aligned with MiXCR, with productive beta chains retained. Each record represents a unique CDR3 protein, reported with the most common genes and DNA among its rows. The sample table contains around 380,000 distinct CDR3 sequences; only one count was recorded for approximately 12% of them. Around 21% of the sample lies in the top ten. Sequencing used blood. The origin of the receptors is a man between 25 and 39 years old with Graves' hyperthyroidism that later progressed to Graves' ophthalmopathy.

The chain uses TRBV6-5 and TRBJ2-7; D is unclear. V gave up 2 bases and J gave up 0 bases, with 8 bases separating them. This CDR3 contains 14 residues. The germline CDR1 and CDR2 sequences are MNHEY and SVGAGI. The CDR3 DNA reads as TGTGCCAGCAGTTACGGGCAGAGCTCCTACGAGCAGTACTTC. Its protein product is CASSYGQSSYEQYF.

This clonotype was picked up many times. The CDR3 spells CASTSGGANQPQHF. CDR3 bases: TGTGCCAGCACCTCCGGGGGGGCGAATCAGCCCCAGCATTTT. The chain uses TRBV3-1 and TRBJ1-5; TRBD1 is a possible D gene (6 bases). Germline V gene sequence: CDR1 LGHDT, CDR2 YNNKEL (reference sequence). Trimming pared 7 bases from V and 4 bases from J, leaving 14 bases between. This CDR3 contains 14 residues.

The sample holds many counts of this clonotype. For the CDR3, the DNA is TGTGCCAGCAGTTTATACAGGGAAGTCAATCAGCCCCAGCATTTT. This gives the protein CASSLYREVNQPQHF. The V and J genes are TRBV28 and TRBJ1-5, with a weak D call TRBD1 (6 bases). Germline CDR1 MDHEN, CDR2 SYDVKM. Trimming removed 1 base from V and 3 bases from J, with 10 bases in between. The CDR3 is 15 amino acids.

This clonotype was picked up many times. The chain is built from TRBV20-1 and TRBJ2-7; 11 bases map to TRBD2. V lost 3 bases, J lost 0 bases, and 4 bases stayed unmatched. Germline V gene lookup returns CDR1 DFQATT and CDR2 SNEGSKA (reference sequence). The CDR3 spans 15 residues. As DNA, the CDR3 is TGCAGTGCTAGTGGGGGGACTAGCGGCTCCTACGAGCAGTACTTC. Its protein is CSASGGTSGSYEQYF.

In its sample, this clonotype was seen a few times. This chain joins TRBV6-1 and TRBJ2-3; possible D gene TRBD1, 6 bases. The CDR3 has 16 residues. The V and J ends lost 1 base and 4 bases respectively, with 15 bases between them. CDR1 MNHNS and CDR2 SASEGT come from the germline V gene. CDR3: CASSEVGAKGADTQYF. CDR3 nucleotides: TGTGCCAGCAGTGAAGTGGGGGCTAAGGGGGCAGATACGCAGTATTTT.

Many counts were recorded for this clonotype. V and J are TRBV12-3 or TRBV12-4 and TRBJ1-1; the D gene is possibly TRBD1 (5 bases). Trimming removed 7 bases at V and 1 base at J, with 13 bases between. CDR3 length: 14 amino acids. The CDR3 region is CASTPRQGNTEAFF. CDR3 DNA: TGTGCCAGCACCCCACGGCAGGGGAACACTGAAGCTTTCTTT.

This clonotype was detected many times. V is TRBV6-1 and J is TRBJ1-1; D unclear. Trimming took off 5 bases at V and 3 bases at J, with 10 bases between the two ends. In germline, CDR1 is MNHNS, CDR2 SASEGT. The CDR3 loop spans 13 amino acids. The CDR3 here is CASSPSSYTEAFF. The CDR3 DNA is TGTGCCAGCAGTCCCTCCTCTTACACTGAAGCTTTCTTT.

Ten or more counts support this clonotype. V gene TRBV11-2 combines with J gene TRBJ2-3; 9 bases are a match to TRBD2. The J segment lost 7 bases and the V segment lost 4 bases, leaving 21 bases of the junction unmatched. This CDR3 has 19 residues. Germline-derived CDR1 and CDR2 are SGHAT and FQNNGV. DNA of the CDR3: TGTGCCAGCAGCTCCCCGAGGTCCTCGGGCGGGGGGGTTGTATATACGCAGTATTTT. As protein: CASSSPRSSGGGVVYTQYF.

This clonotype was recorded many times. The chain has TRBV6-1 and TRBJ2-3; D possibly corresponds to TRBD1 (5 bases). Trimming took off 6 bases at V and 4 bases at J, with 14 bases between the two ends. The CDR3 is 14 residues long. The V gene's germline CDR1 is MNHNS and CDR2 SASEGT. In DNA, the CDR3 is TGTGCCAGCAGCAGAAGGGGCTTTGCAGATACGCAGTATTTT. Amino acid sequence: CASSRRGFADTQYF.

This clonotype was found a few times. The chain is built from TRBV7-9 and TRBJ1-2, with D perhaps matching TRBD1 (5 bases). CDR1 is SEHNR, CDR2 FQNEAQ, per germline (reference sequence). Trimming took 0 bases from V and 3 from J, leaving 11 bases between them. This CDR3 is 15 amino acids long. The CDR3 nucleotides read TGTGCCAGCAGCTTAGCGCAGGGTCAGGACTATGGCTACACCTTC. Translated, it gives CASSLAQGQDYGYTF.

At least ten counts were recorded for this clonotype. This chain uses TRBV11-2 with TRBJ1-6; D not certain. With 1 base removed from V and 9 bases from J, the gap between germline ends came to 16 bases. The CDR3 loop spans 16 amino acids. Germline lookup yields CDR1 SGHAT and CDR2 FQNNGV. The CDR3 bases are TGTGCCAGCAGCTTAGGCGGAGAAGGTACGCGTTCACCCCTCCACTTT. Translation: CASSLGGEGTRSPLHF.

This clonotype was picked up a small number of times. This chain uses TRBV15 with TRBJ1-2; weak D call: TRBD1 (6 bases). CDR1 and CDR2 from the germline V gene are LNHNV and YYDKDF (reference sequence). The CDR3 runs 15 residues. V shed 0 bases and J shed 0 bases, with 8 bases lying between them. CDR3 sequence reads: CATSRDDRSNYGYTF. The CDR3 bases are TGTGCCACCAGCAGAGATGACAGGTCTAACTATGGCTACACCTTC.

The gene calls are TRBV9 and TRBJ2-3; unclear D gene. Germline V gene lookup returns CDR1 SGDLS and CDR2 YYNGEE. The CDR3 extends over 16 amino acids. V lost 3 bases and J 1 base, leaving 15 bases between the germline ends. The CDR3 is CASSARTATRTDTQYF. In DNA, the CDR3 is TGTGCCAGCAGCGCCCGGACGGCCACTCGCACAGATACGCAGTATTTT.

This clonotype occurred many times. At one boundary the junction diverges from the germline segment, which might be a read error. V gene TRBV3-1 combines with J gene TRBJ2-3; TRBD2 aligns across 7 bases. The length of the CDR3 is 15 residues. Germline V gene data show CDR1 as LGHDT and CDR2 as YNNKEL (reference sequence). Here the CDR3 DNA reads TGTGCCAGCAGCAAAGAAGGACTAGTCAAGAGAACGCAGTATTTT. This sequence encodes CASSKEGLVKRTQYF.

This sequence joins TRBV25-1 and TRBJ1-3; tentative D call: TRBD1 (6 bases). The CDR3 has 16 amino acids. With 2 bases removed from V and 5 bases from J, the gap between germline ends came to 16 bases. Germline CDR1 is MGHDK and CDR2 is SYGVNS. CDR3 DNA sequence: TGTGCCAGCAGTGAACTTACAGGGCCACTTCGAAACACCATATATTTT. Translating it yields CASSELTGPLRNTIYF.

About this clonotype: One junction end disagrees with the germline gene, perhaps due to a read error. This chain uses TRBV7-9 with TRBJ1-1; D is unresolved. The CDR3 is 13 residues long. The germline CDR1 and CDR2 sequences are SEHNR and FQNEAQ (reference sequence). DNA for the CDR3: TGTGCCGGCAGCTTGGACTCGAACACTGAAGCTTTCTTT. It encodes CAGSLDSNTEAFF.

This clonotype appeared many times. The rearrangement links TRBV2 to TRBJ1-2; D is unresolved. V was cut by 3 bases and J by 0 bases, with 8 bases left in between. Germline assignment: CDR1 SNHLY and CDR2 FYNNEI. This CDR3 has 14 amino acids. CDR3 DNA: TGTGCCAGCAGTGAGCGAGCCTCTAACTATGGCTACACCTTC. The encoded protein is CASSERASNYGYTF.

This clonotype has a count of ten or more. V and J are TRBV6-1 and TRBJ1-1; the D gene is possibly TRBD1 (5 bases). This CDR3 comprises 15 residues. The V end lost 5 bases, the J end lost 4 bases, and 17 bases lay between the germline ends. CDR1 is MNHNS and CDR2 is SASEGT in the germline V gene. The CDR3 coding sequence is TGTGCCAGCAGTTCCTTCTCCGTGGGGGGCACTGAAGCTTTCTTT. Translated, it gives CASSSFSVGGTEAFF.

The V and J genes are TRBV7-9 and TRBJ2-7; perhaps TRBD2 as D (5 bases). Trimming removed 0 bases from V and 4 bases from J, with 16 bases in between. CDR1 SEHNR and CDR2 FQNEAQ come from the germline V gene (reference sequence). The CDR3 covers 16 residues. CDR3 sequence: CASSLAEGKVLYEQYF. The CDR3 coding sequence is TGTGCCAGCAGCTTAGCCGAGGGCAAAGTCTTGTACGAGCAGTACTTC.

This clonotype has only a few counts. The rearrangement links TRBV28 to TRBJ1-4; 9 bases map to TRBD1. Germline V gene sequence: CDR1 MDHEN, CDR2 SYDVKM. V gave up 6 bases and J gave up 8 bases; unmatched junction bases: 7. This CDR3 spans 14 amino acids. CDR3 sequence: CASRIRDREEKLFF. The CDR3, as DNA: TGTGCCAGCAGGATCCGGGACAGGGAGGAAAAACTGTTTTTT.

The chain couples TRBV19 to TRBJ2-2; D unclear. The CDR3 spans 14 residues. CDR1 and CDR2 (germline): LNHDA, SQIVND (reference sequence). The V end was cut by 3 bases, the J end by 0 bases, with 5 bases between. The DNA of the CDR3 is TGTGCCAGTAGTATTGGCCCGAACACCGGGGAGCTGTTTTTT. Protein sequence: CASSIGPNTGELFF.

The rearrangement links TRBV6-2 or TRBV6-3 to TRBJ2-1, with 10 bases identical to TRBD1. The CDR3 is 15 residues long. Germline CDR1 MNHEY, CDR2 SVGEGT. Trimming took 5 bases from V and 12 from J; bases not matched to a gene: 13. Here the CDR3 reads CASSERDRGPLGQFF. The CDR3 nucleotides read TGTGCCAGCAGTGAGAGGGACAGGGGCCCCCTGGGGCAGTTCTTC.

This clonotype has only a few counts. V usage is TRBV5-1 and J usage is TRBJ2-1; D gene uncertain. The CDR3 consists of 14 residues. In germline, CDR1 is SGHRS, CDR2 YFSETQ. Trimming took off 1 base at V and 15 bases at J, with 20 bases between the two ends. CDR3 protein: CASSLMTDPTRPFF. CDR3 sequence (DNA): TGCGCCAGCAGCTTGATGACCGACCCCACAAGGCCGTTCTTC. Together with reference TRBV5-1 and TRBJ2-1, the CDR3 gives the full variable domain: KAGVTQTPRYLIKTRGQQVTLSCSPISGHRSVSWYQQTPGQGLQFLFEYFSETQRNKGNFPGRFSGRQFSNSRSEMNVSTLELGDSALYLCASSLMTDPTRPFFGPGTRLTVL.

The chain combines TRBV6-1 with TRBJ1-3; weak D call: TRBD1 (5 bases). Germline V lookup: CDR1 MNHNS, CDR2 SASEGT. The CDR3 has 14 amino acids. The V end lost 3 bases, the J end lost 2 bases, and 8 bases lay between the germline ends. CDR3: CASSEPGAGNTIYF. In DNA form, the CDR3 reads TGTGCCAGCAGTGAGCCGGGGGCTGGAAACACCATATATTTT.

This rearrangement joins TRBV7-8 to TRBJ1-1; 7 positions match TRBD1. CDR3 length: 15 amino acids. J gave up 3 bases and V 5 bases, and 9 bases lay outside the gene matches. The V gene's germline CDR1 is SGHVS and CDR2 FQNEAQ. The CDR3 is CASSERQGRYTEAFF. The CDR3, as DNA: TGTGCCAGCAGCGAAAGACAGGGTCGGTACACTGAAGCTTTCTTT.

This clonotype was seen a handful of times. DNA of the CDR3: TGTGCCAGCATGAGGACAGGGGAACACTATGGCTACACCTTC. Translating it yields CASMRTGEHYGYTF. The chain couples TRBV6-1 to TRBJ1-2; TRBD1 matches 9 bases. Germline CDR1 MNHNS, CDR2 SASEGT. The CDR3 extends over 14 amino acids. V shed 7 bases, J shed 3 bases, and the junction held 6 bases outside the gene matches.

This clonotype was seen only a few times. The J gene is TRBJ2-3, the V gene TRBV6-4; TRBD1 is a possible D gene (6 bases). The germline V gene encodes CDR1 MRHNA and CDR2 SNTAGT. The CDR3 consists of 15 residues. Trimming pared 2 bases from V and 1 base from J, leaving 10 bases between. CDR3 protein: CASSDPPGGTDTQYF. The DNA for the CDR3 is TGTGCCAGCAGTGACCCGCCAGGGGGCACAGATACGCAGTATTTT.